Listed below are T cell receptor beta chains from one sample, sequenced in a study of tumor T cells in aggressive B-cell lymphoma. Data came from immunoSEQ multiplex PCR; TCRdb stores just in-frame clones and leaves some out. In the table there are roughly 2,600 clones, around 90% of which are singletons. The sample consisted of tumor tissue. The receptors were sampled from an adult with diffuse large B cell lymphoma. Both conserved end residues are part of each CDR3. The D gene is left open where the match is weak. The listing skips clone size in some rows; elsewhere it reads once, few, many or a size class.

J,V,D,size,CDR3,DNA
TRBJ2-7,TRBV25-1,-,few,CASSFTGEQYF,TGTGCCAGCAGTTTCACGGGCGAGCAGTACTTC
TRBJ1-2,TRBV6-5,TRBD1,-,CASSYSNRGGYTF,TGTGCCAGCAGTTACTCGAACAGGGGGGGCTACACCTTC
TRBJ2-7,TRBV9,-,-,CASSPGTGKGFGEQYF,TGTGCCAGCAGCCCAGGAACAGGGAAGGGTTTTGGCGAGCAGTACTTC
TRBJ1-5,TRBV19,-,-,CASSFREVGLNQPQHF,TGTGCCAGTAGCTTTAGGGAGGTCGGGCTGAATCAGCCCCAGCATTTT
TRBJ2-1,TRBV18,TRBD1,-,CASSPRQGNSYNEQFF,TGTGCCAGCTCACCACGACAGGGAAACTCCTACAATGAGCAGTTCTTC
TRBJ2-7,TRBV5-1,-,few,CASRVDGRVYGEQYF,TGCGCCAGCAGGGTGGACGGGAGAGTGTACGGCGAGCAGTACTTC
TRBJ2-7,TRBV29-1,-,-,CSVVSSYEQYF,TGCAGCGTTGTCAGTTCCTACGAGCAGTACTTC
TRBJ1-3,TRBV18,TRBD1,-,CASSLQGPWSGNTIYF,TGTGCCAGCTCACTACAGGGGCCCTGGTCTGGAAACACCATATATTTT
TRBJ1-1,TRBV27,TRBD1,-,CASSTLTTGMNTEAFF,TGTGCCAGCAGTACCCTAACGACAGGGATGAACACTGAAGCTTTCTTT
TRBJ2-7,TRBV28,TRBD2,-,CASSLAGIYEQYF,TGTGCCAGTTCTTTAGCGGGTATCTACGAGCAGTACTTC
TRBJ1-2,TRBV5-8,-,-,CASSPGGLPGMVGYTF,TGTGCCAGCAGCCCCGGAGGGCTCCCAGGGATGGTCGGCTACACCTTC
TRBJ2-7,TRBV11-3,-,few,CASSLIRHRNEQYF,TGTGCCAGCAGCTTAATCAGGCACAGAAACGAGCAGTACTTC
TRBJ2-5,TRBV11-2,-,-,CASSLTPRWETQYF,TGTGCCAGCAGCCTAACGCCTAGATGGGAGACCCAGTACTTC
TRBJ1-1,TRBV25-1,-,few,CASSERTGSDTEAFF,TGTGCCAGCAGCGAGAGGACGGGATCCGACACTGAAGCTTTCTTT
TRBJ2-6,TRBV11-2,-,-,CASSKAGIFSGANVLTF,TGTGCCAGCAGCAAAGCAGGGATTTTCTCTGGGGCCAACGTCCTGACTTTC
TRBJ2-4,TRBV9,TRBD2,-,CASSPRGAVDIQYF,TGTGCCAGCAGCCCGCGGGGGGCCGTCGACATTCAGTACTTC
TRBJ2-5,TRBV9,-,-,CASSLDASETQYF,TGTGCCAGCAGCTTAGATGCTAGCGAGACCCAGTACTTC
TRBJ2-1,TRBV5-1,TRBD1,-,CASSFSRDRGWNEQFF,TGCGCCAGCAGCTTCTCCCGGGACAGGGGATGGAATGAGCAGTTCTTC
TRBJ1-4,TRBV28,-,-,CASIPQGGTNEKLFF,TGTGCCAGCATCCCCCAGGGAGGGACTAATGAAAAACTGTTTTTT
TRBJ1-4,TRBV9,-,-,CASSGWTALGTNEKLFF,TGTGCCAGCAGCGGCTGGACAGCCCTGGGGACTAATGAAAAACTGTTTTTT
TRBJ2-2,TRBV27,-,-,CASSFGAWGELFF,TGTGCCAGCAGTTTTGGGGCGTGGGGGGAGCTGTTTTTT
TRBJ2-7,TRBV7-8,TRBD2,few,CASSFSGGIYAYEQYF,TGTGCCAGCAGTTTTTCGGGGGGGATTTACGCCTACGAGCAGTACTTC
TRBJ1-3,TRBV5-1,TRBD1,-,CASSWDSSGNTIYF,TGCGCCAGCAGCTGGGACAGCTCTGGAAACACCATATATTTT
TRBJ1-4,TRBV7-8,-,-,CASSSDSMGEKLFF,TGTGCCAGCAGCTCCGACAGTATGGGTGAAAAACTGTTTTTT
TRBJ2-7,TRBV6-1,TRBD2,-,CASTEGLAGNYEQYF,TGTGCCAGCACCGAGGGACTAGCGGGGAACTACGAGCAGTACTTC
TRBJ1-5,TRBV7-9,TRBD1,-,CASSSDRDRQPQHF,TGTGCCAGCAGCTCCGACAGGGACCGACAGCCCCAGCATTTT
TRBJ2-5,TRBV29-1,TRBD2,-,CSVEGGTETQYF,TGCAGCGTTGAGGGGGGGACAGAGACCCAGTACTTC
TRBJ2-7,TRBV5-6,-,-,CASSSDRGGSYEQYF,TGTGCCAGCAGCTCCGACAGAGGGGGCTCCTACGAGCAGTACTTC
TRBJ1-1,TRBV6-1,TRBD1,-,CASSVDRVNTEAFF,TGTGCCAGCAGTGTCGACAGGGTAAACACTGAAGCTTTCTTT
TRBJ2-1,TRBV29-1,TRBD2,-,CSVLGEGTFSYNEQFF,TGCAGCGTCCTGGGGGAGGGGACTTTCTCCTACAATGAGCAGTTCTTC
TRBJ1-2,TRBV2,-,-,CASEGREDYGYTF,TGTGCCAGCGAGGGAAGGGAAGACTATGGCTACACCTTC
TRBJ2-6,TRBV5-1,-,-,CASSLLTVSGTNVLTF,TGCGCCAGCAGCTTGTTGACAGTTTCTGGGACCAACGTCCTGACTTTC
TRBJ2-1,TRBV11-2,-,-,CASSRQGRELNEQFF,TGTGCCAGCAGCCGACAGGGGAGGGAGTTAAATGAGCAGTTCTTC
TRBJ1-2,TRBV28,TRBD1,-,CASTRGLPYGYTF,TGTGCCAGCACCAGGGGGCTTCCCTATGGCTACACCTTC
TRBJ1-6,TRBV5-5,-,-,CASSSSGARGTSPLHF,TGTGCCAGCAGCTCCTCAGGGGCGCGGGGGACCTCACCCCTCCACTTT
TRBJ1-1,TRBV20-1,-,-,CSAVPRTEAFF,TGCAGTGCTGTCCCGCGGACTGAAGCTTTCTTT
TRBJ1-3,TRBV29-1,-,-,CSVAVSSGNTIYF,TGCAGCGTGGCCGTCAGCTCTGGAAACACCATATATTTT
TRBJ2-1,TRBV5-1,TRBD2,-,CASSSSSGIANEQFF,TGCGCCAGCAGCTCTTCTAGCGGGATAGCGAATGAGCAGTTCTTC
TRBJ1-2,TRBV20-1,-,-,CSALEEGYTF,TGCAGTGCCCTGGAGGAAGGCTACACCTTC
TRBJ1-1,TRBV5-1,-,-,CASSLNPENEAFF,TGCGCCAGCAGCTTAAACCCGGAGAATGAAGCTTTCTTT
TRBJ2-1,TRBV14,-,-,CASSQDFRSYNEQFF,TGTGCCAGCAGCCAAGATTTCAGGTCCTACAATGAGCAGTTCTTC
TRBJ1-2,TRBV6-5,-,-,CASSLGQKYGYTF,TGTGCCAGCAGCCTCGGACAGAAATATGGCTACACCTTC
TRBJ1-2,TRBV30,-,-,CAFLTGQTCYTF,TGTGCCTTTCTTACGGGACAAACCTGCTACACCTTC
TRBJ1-3,TRBV5-4,-,-,CASTQQGRGNTIYF,TGTGCCAGCACACAACAGGGACGTGGAAACACCATATATTTT
TRBJ1-5,TRBV18,-,-,CASSRDDNQPQHF,TGTGCCAGCTCACGAGATGACAATCAGCCCCAGCATTTT
TRBJ2-2,TRBV6-6,-,-,CASGRGTGELFF,TGTGCCAGCGGTAGAGGAACCGGGGAGCTGTTTTTT
TRBJ1-2,TRBV28,-,-,CASLPTGHLLGYTF,TGTGCCTCCCTCCCCACAGGGCACCTCTTAGGCTACACCTTC
TRBJ1-2,TRBV27,-,-,CASKTPNYGYTF,TGTGCCAGCAAGACACCTAACTATGGCTACACCTTC
TRBJ1-6,TRBV5-6,TRBD1,-,CASSFGTANSPLHF,TGTGCCAGCAGCTTTGGGACAGCCAATTCACCCCTCCACTTT
TRBJ2-1,TRBV28,-,-,CASGGGWNEQFF,TGTGCCAGCGGAGGTGGATGGAATGAGCAGTTCTTC
TRBJ1-4,TRBV6-5,-,-,CASSNGRGKLFF,TGTGCCAGCAGCAACGGACGGGGGAAACTGTTTTTT
TRBJ2-7,TRBV30,-,-,CAWKHPSPSAAYEQYF,TGTGCCTGGAAACATCCCTCCCCTAGCGCCGCCTACGAGCAGTACTTC
TRBJ1-4,TRBV2,-,-,CASSENGEKLFF,TGTGCCAGCAGTGAGAACGGGGAAAAACTGTTTTTT
TRBJ1-2,TRBV2,TRBD1,-,CASSWTGSGYTF,TGTGCCAGCAGTTGGACAGGGAGTGGCTACACCTTC
TRBJ1-5,TRBV25-1,-,-,CASSLGENQPQHF,TGTGCCAGCAGTCTCGGGGAAAATCAGCCCCAGCATTTT
TRBJ2-1,TRBV5-1,TRBD2,once,CASSYLSGRARDEQFF,TGCGCCAGCAGCTATCTTAGCGGGAGGGCCCGGGATGAGCAGTTCTTC
TRBJ2-1,TRBV7-9,-,once,CASSPRKWATYNEQFF,TGTGCCAGCAGCCCTCGCAAGTGGGCTACCTACAATGAGCAGTTCTTC
TRBJ2-7,TRBV5-1,-,-,CASSLVDNYEQYF,TGCGCCAGCAGCTTGGTTGACAACTACGAGCAGTACTTC
TRBJ1-1,TRBV5-1,-,-,CASSTGHPTEAFF,TGCGCCAGCAGCACGGGACACCCTACTGAAGCTTTCTTT
TRBJ1-2,TRBV9,-,-,CASSVVPEGVYGYTF,TGTGCCAGCAGCGTAGTTCCTGAGGGCGTATATGGCTACACCTTC